The rows below give T cell receptor beta chains drawn from one sample of a study of T cells in Graves' hyperthyroidism and ophthalmopathy. TCRdb used MiXCR to reprocess the multiplex PCR reads, holding one entry per CDR3 protein. The repertoire has approximately 620,000 distinct CDR3 sequences, approximately 15% of them found once; the top ten carry 5.8%. Input material: blood. The receptors stem from a woman between 25 and 40 years old with Graves' hyperthyroidism that later progressed to Graves' ophthalmopathy. Each CDR3 is given with its conserved first and last residue. The D gene is left open where the match is weak. Expanded clones get a size class; other rows say once, few or many, or leave the size out.

TRBV2	TRBJ2-3	.	16	few	CASTLDSAASTDTQYF	TGTGCCAGCACCCTGGACAGCGCCGCTAGCACAGATACGCAGTATTTT
TRBV10-3	TRBJ1-5	TRBD1	13	many	CAISGGTAQPQHF	TGTGCCATCAGTGGGGGGACAGCACAGCCCCAGCATTTT
TRBV7-6	TRBJ2-3	.	18	many	CASSLDPSGAPFTDTQYF	TGTGCCAGCAGCTTAGATCCTTCCGGGGCCCCCTTCACAGATACGCAGTATTTT
TRBV10-3	TRBJ1-5	.	16	few	CAISGTGPRGNQPQHF	TGTGCCATCAGTGGAACCGGGCCCCGGGGGAATCAGCCCCAGCATTTT
TRBV30	TRBJ1-1	.	14	many	CAWTPRYMNTEAFF	TGTGCCTGGACCCCCAGATACATGAACACTGAAGCTTTCTTT
TRBV28	TRBJ1-1	.	11	few	CASWGLNEAFF	TGTGCCAGCTGGGGGCTAAATGAAGCTTTCTTT
TRBV2	TRBJ2-5	.	10	many	CASSGPHPYF	TGTGCCAGCAGTGGACCACACCCGTACTTC
TRBV30	TRBJ1-6	TRBD1	14	many	CACTGQGPNSPLHF	TGTGCCTGCACCGGACAGGGCCCAAATTCACCCCTCCACTTT
TRBV28	TRBJ1-5	.	15	few	CASSLVWRSNQPQHF	TGTGCCAGCAGTTTAGTTTGGAGGAGCAATCAGCCCCAGCATTTT
TRBV10-3	TRBJ2-1	TRBD1	15	.	CAISGGTGIYNEQFF	TGTGCCATCAGTGGGGGGACAGGGATCTACAATGAGCAGTTCTTC
TRBV30	TRBJ2-7	TRBD1	16	.	CAWRGGRGPVSYEQYF	TGTGCCTGGAGAGGAGGAAGGGGGCCCGTCTCCTACGAGCAGTACTTC
TRBV2	TRBJ2-7	TRBD2	16	many	CASSEARSGRNHEQYF	TGTGCCAGCAGTGAAGCGAGGAGCGGGAGGAATCACGAGCAGTACTTC
TRBV11-2	TRBJ1-1	.	15	.	CASSLGEWMNTEAFF	TGTGCCAGCAGCTTAGGGGAGTGGATGAACACTGAAGCTTTCTTT
TRBV5-5	TRBJ1-1	.	15	many	CASSLEGDMNTEAFF	TGTGCCAGCAGCTTGGAGGGAGACATGAACACTGAAGCTTTCTTT
TRBV28	TRBJ1-3	.	15	many	CASSPDTYNGNTIYF	TGTGCCAGCAGCCCCGATACATACAATGGAAACACCATATATTTT
TRBV20-1	TRBJ2-7	TRBD1	12	once	CSAIDRGPEQYF	TGCAGTGCTATAGACAGGGGGCCCGAGCAGTACTTC
TRBV27	TRBJ2-7	TRBD1	13	few	CASSPSTGPEQYF	TGTGCCAGCAGTCCGTCGACAGGGCCCGAGCAGTACTTC
TRBV11-3	TRBJ1-4	.	13	many	CASSLPGREKLFF	TGTGCCAGCAGCTTGCCAGGAAGGGAAAAACTGTTTTTT
TRBV28	TRBJ2-3	.	17	many	CASTLRTAGRYTDTQYF	TGTGCCAGCACCTTACGGACAGCCGGAAGATACACAGATACGCAGTATTTT
TRBV29-1	TRBJ1-1	.	15	many	CSVEGRKAMNTEAFF	TGCAGCGTTGAAGGGCGAAAGGCCATGAACACTGAAGCTTTCTTT
TRBV20-1	TRBJ2-7	.	14	many	CSAPRPRGTYEQYF	TGCAGTGCCCCCCGGCCCAGGGGTACCTACGAGCAGTACTTC
TRBV19	TRBJ2-3	.	12	many	CASSPGIDTQYF	TGTGCCAGTAGTCCAGGGATAGATACGCAGTATTTT